The T cell receptor beta chain under discussion was sequenced for a study of OX40 agonist ivuxolimab in advanced cancers. Study overall: Ivuxolimab doses were 0.01, 0.1, 0.3, 1.5, 3 or 10 mg/kg every 2 weeks. Among those treated, three patients had partial responses, one with hepatocellular carcinoma and two with cutaneous melanoma.

Generated by immunoSEQ multiplex PCR, the TCRdb table keeps only in-frame clones and is missing some. The sample shows over 25,000 clones, about four fifths of them seen only once. This CDR3 spans 15 amino acids. Trimming shortened V by 2 bases and J by 5 bases, and 14 bases separated the two germline ends. The germline V gene has CDR1 PRHDT and CDR2 FYEKMQ (reference sequence). Comment on this clone: Its antigen is not known.

Study outcomes and limitations: Certain nonresponding patients likewise had low normalized T-cell clonal expansion. There were, on average, more expanded clones in CD8+ T cells than in CD4+.

The source material was CD4+ or CD8+ T cells sorted from blood, sampled in a trial of the OX40 agonist ivuxolimab. The chain is built from TRBV13 and TRBJ2-3; D is uncertain. The TCR originated in an adult with an advanced solid tumor such as melanoma, head and neck, liver or kidney cancer. The CDR3 reads CASSLSPTARDTQYF. The DNA of the CDR3 is TGTGCCAGCAGCTTAAGCCCCACCGCTCGAGATACGCAGTATTTT.